This T cell receptor (beta chain) was sequenced during a study of regulatory T cells in long-lasting Graves disease. The time point is: persistent/refractory GD, antithyroid drugs over 5 years with positive TRAb. The authors made the TCR library using RNA they extracted from PBMCs. General study points: Only peripheral blood was studied, not thyroid tissue. It was in persistent disease that TRBV28, TRBJ1-2 and TRBJ2-5 were favored.

About this clonotype itself: Its antigen is still unknown.

The junction had 8 bases not matched to a gene; V was cut back by 6 bases and J by 7 bases. This CDR3 spans 14 amino acids. Germline CDR1 and CDR2: MNHEY and SMNVEV (reference sequence). Both iRepertoire HTBI primers and Arm-PCR of CDR3 regions were used to build the TCR beta libraries. One entry per CDR3 protein, called by TCRdb with MiXCR from the multiplex PCR reads. The sample consists of approximately 350,000 distinct CDR3 sequences, approximately 23% of them appearing once. The gene calls are TRBV27 and TRBJ2-1, with 8 nucleotides matching TRBD2. This sequence originates from a middle-aged woman with Graves disease. The input for sequencing was peripheral blood mononuclear cells (PBMCs), taken when the disease was refractory, from a patient treated with antithyroid drugs. In DNA form, the CDR3 reads TGTGCCAGCAGCGGCGGGAGGTCGAGGAATGAGCAGTTCTTC. It encodes CASSGGRSRNEQFF.